This record looks at one TCR beta chain sequence and its context. This CDR3 region has 16 residues. Assay: immunoSEQ multiplex PCR; the TCRdb copy retains only in-frame clones and omits some. The data show 120,000 or so clones, more than 85% seen once. The data were taken from a study of control samples from healthy donors and cancer patients. The clonotype was recovered from a man aged 45-65 years with head and neck cancer. This rearrangement joins TRBV21-1 to TRBJ2-7; TRBD1, the table's D call, lacks a check against the DNA. TRBV21-1 is an annotated pseudogene. The sequenced sample consisted of PBMCs. Here the CDR3 DNA reads TGTGCCAGCAGCAACCGGCGACAGGGGAGGTCCTACGAGCAGTACTTC. Amino acids: CASSNRRQGRSYEQYF.